This T cell receptor beta chain derives from a study of T cell responses to AZD1222 COVID-19 vaccine (TCRdb year 2021). Regarding the research as a whole: TCR sequencing was performed for 233 trial participants, of whom roughly 200 were given two doses of AZD1222 and approximately 25 were given two doses of MenACWY control vaccine. Trial participants were enrolled by age into subgroups of 18-55, 56-69 and 70-plus years, and approximately 150, 30 and 60 TCR-sequenced participants, respectively, were included in these subgroups.

What the work shows at the level of the full study, not this receptor alone: Because no day 14 peak-response samples were available, repertoires were characterized only after the peak T cell response. Most participants were white British and females outnumbered males, and the authors suggested that clonal diversity may have been underestimated. Epitopes outside the regions mutated in the B.1.351 and B.1.1.7 variants were reportedly recognized by nearly half of the unique spike-specific TCRs. The whole spike protein was spanned by vaccine-associated CD4 TCRs, and dominant responses were seen in regions 160-218 and 743-854. Conclusions about previously exposed vaccinees are limited, since just a handful of AZD1222 recipients were seropositive for SARS-CoV-2 at baseline. The 56-69-year group was small, and its depth increase did not reach significance, likely because of low power. A significant rise in spike-specific TCR breadth and depth was observed after two AZD1222 doses relative to day 0 and relative to MenACWY recipients.

This clone showed up just once. The clone's antigen remains unknown. There are no base qualities to consult, and no much larger clone falls within one base. The CDR3 regions of human TCRbeta chains were analyzed by immunosequencing. Under the source paper's analysis protocol: TCRs in the repertoires were compared against a reference library of SARS-CoV-2-specific TCRs that had been generated with the MIRA antigen-specificity platform. Breadth was defined as the fraction of unique TCRs that were SARS-CoV-2-associated, and depth was defined as the fraction of total T cells that were SARS-CoV-2-associated. Using the MIRA data, each spike-specific TCR was mapped to the spike region that the TCR reacts to and placed in a CD4 or CD8 class. Log10-transformed breadth and depth values were compared by one-way ANOVA with Sidak's multiple comparisons tests. Entries here come from immuneACCESS through TCRdb and include only in-frame sequences with V and J called. Some clones fail to appear in such tables; in the studies checked, an unresolved V gene covers under half of the shortfall, and the cause of the remainder is unknown. Clone size and V and J calls were adopted from that table, with D and trimming inferred from the DNA. This sample is represented by more than 55,000 clones; 85% to 90% of them were singletons. The ten top clones hold approximately 6.1% of the sample.

The time point label, as the study defines it: about 28 days (+/-7) after the second vaccine dose. AZD1222 recipients given second doses at about 4 weeks or at about 12 weeks were pooled, since spike-specific TCR depth and breadth were not found to differ between the two schedules. Vaccinee samples came from UK trials COV001 and COV002, including a single-blind randomized controlled phase 2/3 trial of AZD1222 (ChAdOx1 nCoV-19) in healthy adults. For TCRbeta chain sequencing, PBMC samples were collected from trial participants at day 0 and at day 28 after the second dose. This TCR was sampled from an adult who received the AZD1222 COVID-19 vaccine. Specimen: peripheral blood, collected 28 days after the second AZD1222 dose.

The CDR3 in this case is CASSSDRDHEKLFF. Read as DNA, the sequence is TGTGCCAGCAGCTCCGACAGGGATCATGAAAAACTGTTTTTT. The chain is assembled from TRBV5-4 and TRBJ1-4, with 7 middle bases fitting TRBD1. For this chain, trimming is 3 bases at the V end and 6 bases at the J end, and the number of junction bases without a gene match is 5. CDR1 and CDR2, looked up from the germline V gene (reference sequence), are SGHNT and YYREEE. The CDR3 starts with the cysteine, ends with the phenylalanine, and has 14 residues. Only CDR3 DNA is held: 42 bases, read in frame from base 1.